This is a list of T cell receptor beta chains from one sample in a study of blood T cell repertoires in COVID-19. TCRdb keeps only in-frame clones here, not all; method: immunoSEQ multiplex PCR. The top ten hold 5.7% of the sample, which has fewer than 300,000 clones, 80% to 90% seen once. The sample consisted of peripheral blood. These receptors originate from a man older than 75 with acute or convalescent COVID-19. Each CDR3 is given with its conserved first and last residue. D genes are given only for firm matches. Part of the rows lack a size; the others show once, few, many or a class for expanded clones.

TRBV29-1	NA	NA	TRBJ2-3	TGCAGCGTTGGGCCCGGGACACGGACAGATACGCAGTATTTT	CSVGPGTRTDTQYF
TRBV3-1/TRBV3-2	TRBD1	NA	TRBJ2-5	TGTGCCAGCAGCCAGGTCCCGGGACAGGGGGTTGCATGGGAGACCCAGTACTTC	CASSQVPGQGVAWETQYF
TRBV7-9	NA	NA	TRBJ2-3	TGTGCCAGCAGCTTATCGGGGACAGATACGCAGTATTTT	CASSLSGTDTQYF
TRBV5-4	NA	many	TRBJ1-6	TGTGCCAGCAGCTTGGGCAGGGGTGATTCACCCCTCCACTTT	CASSLGRGDSPLHF
TRBV7-9	NA	NA	TRBJ2-2	TGTGCCAGCAGCTTACGCGGAGGGAACACCGGGGAGCTGTTTTTT	CASSLRGGNTGELFF
TRBV6-5	NA	once	TRBJ1-4	TGTGCCAGCAGCCTATCGAGGGCTAATGAAAAACTGTTTTTT	CASSLSRANEKLFF
TRBV27	NA	once	TRBJ1-1	TGTGCCAGCAGTTCGACCCGCGGGCCTCTGGGAGAAGCTTTCTTT	CASSSTRGPLGEAFF
TRBV7-8	NA	NA	TRBJ2-1	TGTGCCAGCAGCTTAGACCCCGAAGGAGGCAATGAGCAGTTCTTC	CASSLDPEGGNEQFF
TRBV27	TRBD1	NA	TRBJ1-5	TGTGCCAGCAGTTTTCGTCGGGACAGGGGTGATGGTAGCAATCAGCCCCAGCATTTT	CASSFRRDRGDGSNQPQHF
TRBV5-1	TRBD1	NA	TRBJ2-7	TGCGCCAGCAGCTTGTGGCCAGGGGGCGAGCAGTACTTC	CASSLWPGGEQYF
TRBV5-4	TRBD1	few	TRBJ1-6	TGTGCCAGCAGCCAAGGACAGGGGGCCAATAATTCACCCCTCCACTTT	CASSQGQGANNSPLHF
TRBV12-5	NA	many	TRBJ2-3	TGTGCTAGTGGTGCGACAGATACGCAGTATTTT	CASGATDTQYF
TRBV11-2	NA	NA	TRBJ1-2	TGTGCCAGCAGCTTAGCGAGGGCAACCTATGGCTACACCTTC	CASSLARATYGYTF
TRBV6-5	TRBD2	NA	TRBJ2-5	TGTGCCAGCAAAGACGGGGGGGCTCAAGAGACCCAGTACTTC	CASKDGGAQETQYF
TRBV19	NA	NA	TRBJ1-5	TGTGCCAGTAGCCCAGGGGCCAGCAATCAGCCCCAGCATTTT	CASSPGASNQPQHF
TRBV5-1	TRBD1	once	TRBJ1-1	TGCGCCAGCAGCTTTCAGGGGGCAACGGGTGCTGAAGCTTTCTTT	CASSFQGATGAEAFF
TRBV5-1	TRBD2	NA	TRBJ2-1	TGCGCCAGCAGCCGGGAGGTCTCCCCGGGAGCCGATGAGCAGTTCTTC	CASSREVSPGADEQFF
TRBV7-3	NA	NA	TRBJ2-3	TGTGCCAGCAGCTTAAACGTTCGCGGCGTTGGAGATACGCAGTATTTT	CASSLNVRGVGDTQYF
TRBV5-1	NA	once	TRBJ1-2	TGCGCCAGCAGCTTGGGGGAGACCTATGGCTACACCTTC	CASSLGETYGYTF
TRBV18	NA	NA	TRBJ2-1	TGTGCCAGCTCACCGCGAGGGGGAGACTCCTACAATGAGCAGTTCTTC	CASSPRGGDSYNEQFF
TRBV3-1/TRBV3-2	TRBD1	NA	TRBJ1-5	TGTGCCAGCAGCCAAGATGGCGGGACAGGGACCCAGCCCCAGCATTTT	CASSQDGGTGTQPQHF
TRBV2	TRBD1	NA	TRBJ1-5	TGTGCCAGCAGGGGACAGGGCGGCCAGCCCCAGCATTTT	CASRGQGGQPQHF
TRBV24-1	NA	NA	TRBJ2-1	TGTGCCACCAGGGCGACAGGCTACAATGAGCAGTTCTTC	CATRATGYNEQFF
TRBV5-1	NA	NA	TRBJ1-3	TGCGCCAGCAGCTTGTCGCCCACTTCCTCGGACACCATATATTTT	CASSLSPTSSDTIYF
TRBV4-2	TRBD2	NA	TRBJ2-3	TGTGCCAGCAGCCAAGTTTCCAGCGGGAGGGCCACAACCGGCACAGATACGCAGTATTTT	CASSQVSSGRATTGTDTQYF
TRBV5-1	TRBD2	NA	TRBJ2-1	TGCGCCAGCAGCTTGCGTTTGACGCGGGAGGGGCACAATGAGCAGTTCTTC	CASSLRLTREGHNEQFF
TRBV4-2	TRBD2	NA	TRBJ2-7	TGTGCCAGCAGTCCCGGGACTAGCGGGACCTACGAGCAGTACTTC	CASSPGTSGTYEQYF
TRBV3-1/TRBV3-2	NA	NA	TRBJ2-1	TGTGCCAGCAGCCGTACGCAACTGAATAAATACAATGAGCAGTTCTTC	CASSRTQLNKYNEQFF
TRBV2	NA	NA	TRBJ2-7	TGTGCCAGCAGTGAACGGCGGGGGCCGGGGGGACCTCTACGAGAGCAGTACTTC	CASSERRGPGGPLREQYF
TRBV18	NA	NA	TRBJ1-3	TGTGCCAGCTCCCCGCTGCCAGGAAGCTCTGGAAACACCATATATTTT	CASSPLPGSSGNTIYF
TRBV6-1	NA	few	TRBJ2-2	TGTGCCAGCAGTGAAGGAGTATTCAACACCGGGGAGCTGTTTTTT	CASSEGVFNTGELFF
TRBV16	NA	NA	TRBJ2-7	TGTGCCAGCAGCCAATTGGGCATCGACTACGAGCAGTACTTC	CASSQLGIDYEQYF
TRBV14	TRBD1	NA	TRBJ1-4	TGTGCCAGCAGCCAGTCGACAGGGAAGGGTAAAAAACTGTTTTTT	CASSQSTGKGKKLFF
TRBV7-2	TRBD2	NA	TRBJ2-5	TGTGCCAGCAGCCGCCCGACTAGCGGGCTCGGGCTGGAGACCCAGTACTTC	CASSRPTSGLGLETQYF
TRBV10-2	NA	NA	TRBJ1-2	TGCGTCAGCAGTCCCCAGGGGAAATATGGCTACACCTTC	CVSSPQGKYGYTF
TRBV20-1	TRBD1	NA	TRBJ2-6	TGCAGTGCTAGTCCCCTAACAGGGGCCCGAAGCTCTGGGGCCAACGTCCTGACTTTC	CSASPLTGARSSGANVLTF
TRBV28	NA	NA	TRBJ1-5	TGTGCCAGCAGACAGGAATATCAGCCCCAGCATTTT	CASRQEYQPQHF
TRBV28	NA	NA	TRBJ2-7	TGTGCCAGCAGTCAGACACCTACCTACGAGCAGTACTTC	CASSQTPTYEQYF